The 20 T cell receptor beta chains below come from one sample, sequenced in a study of shared clonotypes between healthy human individuals. Sequenced by immunoSEQ multiplex PCR; TCRdb stores in-frame clones only, minus some. This table holds fewer than 500,000 clones, about three quarters found once. Specimen: PBMCs. These receptor sequences come from a middle-aged woman in good health. Some clones in this sample may be carry-over from other donors' samples.

This chain joins TRBV28 and TRBJ1-2, with D possibly TRBD1 on 6 matching bases. V was shortened by 5 bases and J by 0 bases, with 10 bases between the two germline ends. This CDR3 is 14 amino acids long. Per germline, CDR1 MDHEN and CDR2 SYDVKM. CDR3: CASSQDSPNYGYTF. Written as DNA, the CDR3 is TGTGCCAGCAGTCAGGACAGCCCTAACTATGGCTACACCTTC.

The chain uses TRBV6-6 and TRBJ1-1; D gene uncertain. CDR3 length equals 14 residues. V lost 2 bases, J lost 4 bases, and 11 bases lay in between. Germline V gives CDR1 MNHNY, CDR2 SVGAGI (reference sequence). In nucleotides, the CDR3 is TGTGCCAGCAGTTACATATCGCCCGGCACTGAAGCTTTCTTT. It translates to CASSYISPGTEAFF.

This chain joins TRBV4-3 and TRBJ2-6; 8 bases agree with TRBD1. The J segment lost 1 base and the V segment lost 3 bases, leaving 14 bases of the junction unmatched. CDR3 length: 20 amino acids. Germline values: CDR1 LGHNA, CDR2 YSLEER. CDR3 in DNA: TGCGCCAGCAGCCAGGTTCGGTTCCGGACAGGGTATTCTGGGGCCAACGTCCTGACTTTC. Amino acid sequence: CASSQVRFRTGYSGANVLTF.

This chain uses TRBV18 with TRBJ2-7; no reliable D call. V was trimmed by 6 bases and J by 3 bases, leaving 12 bases between them. CDR1 and CDR2 (germline): KGHSH, LQKENI. There are 13 residues in the CDR3. CDR3 nucleotides: TGTGCCAGCTCTCAAGGTTCAGGCTACGAGCAGTACTTC. Residues: CASSQGSGYEQYF. The variable domain in full, completed from reference TRBV18 and TRBJ2-7, reads NAGVMQNPRHLVRRRGQEARLRCSPMKGHSHVYWYRQLPEEGLKFMVYLQKENIIDESGMPKERFSAEFPKEGPSILRIQQVVRGDSAAYFCASSQGSGYEQYFGPGTRLTVT.

This chain links TRBV4-2 with TRBJ2-1; 8 nucleotides match TRBD2. Germline-derived CDR1 and CDR2 are LGHNA and YNFKEQ. This CDR3 is built from 16 residues. J lost 5 bases, V lost 1 base, and 7 bases had no gene match. This chain's CDR3 is CASSQGSGGRNNEQFF. In DNA, the CDR3 is TGTGCCAGCAGCCAAGGTTCTGGCGGGAGGAACAATGAGCAGTTCTTC.

The CDR3 protein is CASSGAGPGETQYF. The CDR3 DNA sequence: TGTGCCAGCTCGGGGGCGGGACCAGGAGAGACCCAGTACTTC. This chain connects TRBV9 to TRBJ2-5; D might be TRBD1 or TRBD2, each matching 6 bases. The germline V and J ends were trimmed by 7 bases and 4 bases, with 17 bases remaining between them. The CDR3 is 14 amino acids. Germline CDR1 and CDR2: SGDLS and YYNGEE.

There are many counts of this clone. The chain combines TRBV6-4 with TRBJ2-2; D gene ambiguous. CDR3 length equals 13 residues. Germline V gene data show CDR1 as MRHNA and CDR2 as SNTAGT. V was cut by 2 bases and J by 4 bases, with 5 bases left in between. CDR3 in amino acids: CASSDRATGELFF. The DNA of the CDR3 is TGTGCCAGCAGTGACAGGGCCACCGGGGAGCTGTTTTTT.

The chain joins TRBV19 to TRBJ1-1; TRBD1 is a possible D gene (6 bases). Germline CDR1 is LNHDA and CDR2 is SQIVND (reference sequence). V was cut by 4 bases and J by 2 bases, with 11 bases left in between. The CDR3 is made up of 14 amino acids. The CDR3 bases are TGTGCCAGTAGTACCTCACAGGGCAACACTGAAGCTTTCTTT. Its protein is CASSTSQGNTEAFF.

The rearrangement joins TRBV7-3 to TRBJ2-1; 7 bases fit TRBD2. Unmatched junction bases numbered 12, after V lost 1 base and J lost 9 bases. The CDR3 covers 16 residues. Per germline, CDR1 SGHTA and CDR2 FQGTGA. The CDR3 bases are TGTGCCAGCAGCTTAATGAGTGCGGGAGAGGTTGCTGAGCAGTTCTTC. Protein: CASSLMSAGEVAEQFF.

V is TRBV28 and J is TRBJ1-1, with 8 bases that match TRBD1. CDR3 length: 15 residues. The J segment lost 6 bases and the V segment lost 3 bases, leaving 9 bases of the junction unmatched. The germline V gene encodes CDR1 MDHEN and CDR2 SYDVKM. The CDR3 coding sequence is TGTGCCAGCAGTTTCGGACAGGGAAGAGATGCTGAAGCTTTCTTT. Translating gives CASSFGQGRDAEAFF.

The V call is TRBV5-1, the J call TRBJ2-7; perhaps TRBD2 as D (6 bases). CDR3 length: 15 residues. Germline V gene data show CDR1 as SGHRS and CDR2 as YFSETQ. The V gene lost 4 bases and the J gene lost 2 bases, with 16 bases spanning the gap. Here the CDR3 reads CASSTGGNPTYEQYF. CDR3 in DNA: TGCGCCAGCAGCACTGGGGGGAATCCTACCTACGAGCAGTACTTC.

CDR3 in DNA: TGTGCCAGCAGCTTAGCGGGACAGCACACTGAAGCTTTCTTT. Translating gives CASSLAGQHTEAFF. V usage is TRBV7-3 and J usage is TRBJ1-1, with TRBD1 matching 7 bases. The germline V gene has CDR1 SGHTA and CDR2 FQGTGA. The CDR3 sequence is 14 residues long. J lost 3 bases, V lost 2 bases, and 3 bases had no gene match.

This clone was seen a handful of times. In DNA form, the CDR3 reads TGTGCCAGCAGCAATCCCGGGACAGAAGCTTTCTTT. This sequence encodes CASSNPGTEAFF. The chain is built from TRBV7-9 and TRBJ1-1; a possible D gene is TRBD1 (6 bases). CDR3 size: 12 residues. From germline, CDR1 is SEHNR and CDR2 FQNEAQ (reference sequence). Between the trimmed V and J ends, which lost 5 bases and 8 bases, there was a span of 12 bases.

This rearrangement joins TRBV19 to TRBJ2-5, with 8 bases matching TRBD1. The CDR3 covers 12 residues. In germline, CDR1 is LNHDA, CDR2 SQIVND (reference sequence). V lost 10 bases to trimming and J lost 7 bases; unmatched junction nucleotides: 8. Written as DNA, the CDR3 is TGTGCCACATCCAGGGGGCGGGGGACCCAGTACTTC. Encoded protein: CATSRGRGTQYF.

The V gene is TRBV27, the J gene TRBJ2-3; D is ambiguous. The CDR3 covers 16 residues. Looked up from germline, CDR1 is MNHEY and CDR2 is SMNVEV (reference sequence). Trimming left V 1 base short and J 1 base short, with 12 bases between. The CDR3 protein is CASSLWVGSRTDTQYF. The CDR3 nucleotides are TGTGCCAGCAGTTTATGGGTGGGCAGCCGCACAGATACGCAGTATTTT.

V gene TRBV19 combines with J gene TRBJ2-2, with 12 bases aligning to TRBD1. V dropped 7 bases and J dropped 4; count of bases not matched to a gene: 10. The V gene's germline CDR1 is LNHDA and CDR2 SQIVND (reference sequence). The length of the CDR3 is 17 residues. The chain's CDR3 is CASNRGTGGRTTGELFF. Written as DNA, the CDR3 is TGTGCCAGTAATAGGGGGACAGGGGGCAGGACCACCGGGGAGCTGTTTTTT.

The rearrangement joins TRBV5-4 to TRBJ2-3; 12 bases fit TRBD1. In germline, CDR1 is SGHNT, CDR2 YYREEE (reference sequence). The V and J ends lost 4 bases and 1 base, in that order; junction bases with no gene match: 7. There are 17 residues in the CDR3. CDR3 DNA sequence: TGTGCCAGCAGCAGGGACAGGGGGCGCAAGGGCACAGATACGCAGTATTTT. This translates into CASSRDRGRKGTDTQYF.

The chain is built from TRBV5-4 and TRBJ1-1; no firm D call. The CDR3 runs 14 residues. Germline V lookup: CDR1 SGHNT, CDR2 YYREEE (reference sequence). Trimming pared 3 bases from V and 0 bases from J, leaving 9 bases between. CDR3 amino acids: CASSSLDLNTEAFF. As DNA, the CDR3 is TGTGCCAGCAGCTCACTGGACCTGAACACTGAAGCTTTCTTT.

V and J are TRBV7-2 and TRBJ2-7, with D unclear. Germline V gives CDR1 SGHTA, CDR2 FQGNSA. The CDR3 consists of 14 residues. The V end was cut by 8 bases, the J end by 0 bases, with 14 bases between. CDR3 region: CASAEHSISYEQYF. The DNA of the CDR3 is TGTGCCAGCGCTGAGCATTCCATCTCCTACGAGCAGTACTTC.

CDR3 nucleotide sequence: TGTGCCAGCAGCCTTGACCGCTCTAGCAATGAGCAGTTCTTC. The encoded protein is CASSLDRSSNEQFF. The chain employs TRBV14 and TRBJ2-1; D is unresolved. Germline loops: CDR1 SGHDN, CDR2 FVKESK. Trimming left V 4 bases short and J 6 bases short, with 13 bases between. The CDR3 sequence is 14 residues long.